Listed here are 28 T cell receptor beta chains from one sample, sequenced in a study of T-cell reconstitution after alpha-beta-depleted transplantation in children. The library targeted TCRbeta and was prepared with unique molecular identifiers. In TCRdb, the PCR reads were re-called with MiXCR into one record per CDR3 protein. In the table there are about 980,000 distinct CDR3 sequences, about 31% of which are singletons. This sample comprised PBMCs, mostly from graft donor cells, obtained 360 days after TCRalphabeta/CD19-depleted stem cell transplant. The receptors come from a boy less than two years old who had a stem cell transplant for SCID, so the T cells may come from the graft donor.

This rearrangement joins TRBV3-1 to TRBJ1-1; D is perhaps TRBD1 (5 bases). Germline loops: CDR1 LGHDT, CDR2 YNNKEL (reference sequence). The V gene lost 0 bases and the J gene lost 8 bases, with 13 bases spanning the gap. This CDR3 has 14 amino acids. For the CDR3, the DNA is TGTGCCAGCAGCCAAGAGGGGCCTTTCAACGAAGCTTTCTTT. Its protein product is CASSQEGPFNEAFF.

The chain links TRBV29-1 to TRBJ2-7, with 10 bases fitting TRBD1. The CDR3 consists of 17 residues. Per germline, CDR1 SQVTM and CDR2 ANQGSEA. V lost 0 bases, J lost 1 base, and 9 bases stayed unmatched. The CDR3 loop is CSVEEPRTGGLSYEQYF. The CDR3 nucleotides read TGCAGCGTTGAAGAACCCCGGACAGGGGGTCTGTCCTACGAGCAGTACTTC.

This rearrangement joins TRBV24-1 to TRBJ2-1; TRBD2 agrees at 13 bases. CDR3 length equals 15 residues. V shed 7 bases, J shed 7 bases, and the junction held 6 bases outside the gene matches. CDR1 and CDR2 (germline): KGHDR, SFDVKD. This CDR3 reads CATSPGTSGANEQFF. CDR3 bases: TGTGCCACCAGCCCGGGGACTAGCGGGGCGAATGAGCAGTTCTTC.

The rearrangement links TRBV5-1 to TRBJ2-7; the D is unclear. The germline gives CDR1 SGHRS, CDR2 YFSETQ. This CDR3 region has 13 residues. The germline V and J ends were trimmed by 5 bases and 0 bases, with 9 bases remaining between them. The CDR3, as DNA: TGCGCCAGCAGGGAAGATCCCTCCTACGAGCAGTACTTC. It is translated as CASREDPSYEQYF.

The table lists this clonotype with a few counts. The V and J genes are TRBV3-1 and TRBJ2-1; 7 nucleotides agree with TRBD2. This CDR3 comprises 12 residues. Trimming removed 4 bases from V and 13 bases from J; junction bases left unmatched: 7. CDR1 is LGHDT and CDR2 is YNNKEL in the germline V gene (reference sequence). The CDR3 spells CASSPERGAQFF. The CDR3 DNA reads TGTGCCAGCAGCCCTGAGCGGGGTGCACAGTTCTTC.

The chain employs TRBV20-1 and TRBJ2-3; either TRBD1 or TRBD2 may supply D (6 bases each). This CDR3 contains 13 residues. The germline V gene encodes CDR1 DFQATT and CDR2 SNEGSKA (reference sequence). Trimming stripped 0 bases from V and 10 bases from J, with 14 bases between. CDR3 region: CSAREGAGGPQYF. Written as DNA, the CDR3 is TGCAGTGCTAGAGAGGGGGCAGGAGGGCCGCAGTATTTT.

In this sample, this clonotype turned up a few times. The J gene is TRBJ2-3, the V gene TRBV4-2; D call uncertain. Germline CDR1 and CDR2: LGHNA and YNFKEQ. V was clipped by 1 base and J by 0 bases, with 14 bases between them. CDR3 length: 17 residues. CDR3 bases: TGTGCCAGCAGCCAAGGGTTGGGCGGCACCAGCACAGATACGCAGTATTTT. It yields the protein CASSQGLGGTSTDTQYF.

This clonotype occurred a few times. The chain has TRBV15 and TRBJ2-2; 10 nucleotides match TRBD1. This CDR3 contains 17 residues. CDR1 is LNHNV, CDR2 YYDKDF, per germline (reference sequence). The junction had 8 bases not matched to a gene; V was cut back by 0 bases and J by 7 bases. In DNA form, the CDR3 reads TGTGCCACCAGCAGAGATCAGGGGACAGGGGTAGTCGGGGAGCTGTTTTTT. Translated, it gives CATSRDQGTGVVGELFF. Full variable domain (outside the CDR3, taken from reference TRBV15 and TRBJ2-2): DAMVIQNPRYQVTQFGKPVTLSCSQTLNHNVMYWYQQKSSQAPKLLFHYYDKDFNNEADTPDNFQSRRPNTSFCFLDIRSPGLGDTAMYLCATSRDQGTGVVGELFFGEGSRLTVL.

In this sample, this clonotype turned up many times. This rearrangement joins TRBV27 to TRBJ2-7; maybe TRBD1 (5 bases). The CDR3 length is 14 residues. V shed 3 bases and J shed 2 bases, with 11 bases lying between them. Per the germline V gene, CDR1 is MNHEY and CDR2 is SMNVEV (reference sequence). The CDR3 sequence is CASSLGQDAYEQYF. The CDR3 DNA is TGTGCCAGCAGTTTGGGGCAGGATGCCTACGAGCAGTACTTC.

The chain combines TRBV7-8 with TRBJ1-5; tentative D call: TRBD1 (5 bases). V lost 0 bases and J lost 7, with 13 bases in between. CDR3 size: 15 residues. Germline lookup yields CDR1 SGHVS and CDR2 FQNEAQ. The CDR3 nucleotides read TGTGCCAGCAGCTTAGCGGGGCCTGGAGGCCAGCCCCAGCATTTT. Its protein product is CASSLAGPGGQPQHF.

This chain connects TRBV24-1 to TRBJ2-5, with a weak D call TRBD1 (5 bases). The V gene's germline CDR1 is KGHDR and CDR2 SFDVKD. The CDR3 spans 14 residues. V was cut by 3 bases and J by 5 bases, with 12 bases left in between. The CDR3 region has the DNA TGTGCCACCAGTGATGTGGACAAGGTGGAGACCCAGTACTTC. Translation gives CATSDVDKVETQYF.

In this sample, this clonotype turned up many times. The chain employs TRBV5-1 and TRBJ2-1; TRBD2 matches 9 bases. Per germline, CDR1 SGHRS and CDR2 YFSETQ. The trim removed 3 bases at V and 4 bases at J, leaving 5 bases unmatched. The CDR3 is made up of 15 amino acids. The CDR3 is CASSSTSGFYNEQFF. In nucleotides, the CDR3 is TGCGCCAGCAGCTCGACTAGCGGATTTTACAATGAGCAGTTCTTC.

This chain uses TRBV6-5 with TRBJ1-1; D gene ambiguous. Germline V gene data show CDR1 as MNHEY and CDR2 as SVGAGI. Trimming cost V 2 bases and J 0 bases, with 16 bases left between them. The CDR3 is 17 residues long. The CDR3 loop is CASSYGMGPMVNTEAFF. Written as DNA, the CDR3 is TGTGCCAGCAGTTACGGTATGGGCCCCATGGTGAACACTGAAGCTTTCTTT.

There are a few counts of this clonotype. Given the absence of the conserved phenylalanine or tryptophan at the CDR3 end, a read error is likely. The DNA is omitted, as the CDR3 cannot be located on it reliably, and the CDR3 follows TCRdb's listing. The rearrangement joins TRBV29-1 to TRBJ2-1; TRBD1 reflects the table's D call only, with no check against the DNA. The CDR3 is 13 amino acids long, termini counted. Per germline, CDR1 SQVTM and CDR2 ANQGSEA. The CDR3 spells CSVAPLLAEEGSI.

This clonotype was observed a handful of times. This chain connects TRBV30 to TRBJ2-5, with 7 bases aligning to TRBD1. Losses at the gene ends were 2 bases for V and 1 base for J; bases not matched to a gene: 4. Germline values: CDR1 GTSNPN, CDR2 SVGIG (reference sequence). The CDR3 runs to 14 residues. The CDR3: CAWSWDRFQETQYF. The CDR3 DNA reads as TGTGCCTGGAGTTGGGACAGATTCCAAGAGACCCAGTACTTC.

The chain carries TRBV6-5 and TRBJ1-2, with unresolved D. Trimming removed 0 bases at V and 5 bases at J, with 16 bases between. This CDR3 is 16 amino acids long. Germline V gives CDR1 MNHEY, CDR2 SVGAGI. The CDR3 loop is CASSYSRTATPYGYTF. CDR3 coding DNA: TGTGCCAGCAGTTACTCGAGGACCGCCACCCCTTATGGCTACACCTTC.

V usage is TRBV30 and J usage is TRBJ1-5; D may be TRBD1 (5 bases). Trimming pared 0 bases from V and 7 bases from J, leaving 13 bases between. The CDR3 runs 14 residues. Germline V lookup: CDR1 GTSNPN, CDR2 SVGIG (reference sequence). This CDR3 reads CAWSVKGAWQPQHF. In DNA, the CDR3 is TGTGCCTGGAGTGTTAAAGGGGCCTGGCAGCCCCAGCATTTT.

The V call is TRBV7-6, the J call TRBJ2-5; D is undetermined. Germline V gene data show CDR1 as SGHVS and CDR2 as FNYEAQ. This CDR3 spans 14 amino acids. V lost 2 bases and J 3 bases, leaving 10 bases between the germline ends. The CDR3 spells CASSLLRVEETQYF. CDR3 in DNA: TGTGCCAGCAGCTTACTCCGGGTAGAAGAGACCCAGTACTTC.

J is TRBJ2-5 and V is TRBV12-3 or TRBV12-4, with TRBD1 matching over 7 bases. J was trimmed by 2 bases and V by 6 bases; bases with no gene match: 9. CDR3 length: 15 amino acids. CDR3 in DNA: TGTGCCAGCAGGCCGGGACAGACAGGGCAAGAGACCCAGTACTTC. Translating gives CASRPGQTGQETQYF.

The chain carries TRBV20-1 and TRBJ2-1; 12 nucleotides agree with TRBD2. V shed 5 bases and J 10 bases; nucleotides not matched to a gene: 9. There are 14 residues in the CDR3. Germline CDR1 DFQATT, CDR2 SNEGSKA (reference sequence). The CDR3 spells CSALGTSGPGEQFF. In DNA form, the CDR3 reads TGCAGTGCTCTCGGGACTAGCGGGCCGGGGGAGCAGTTCTTC.

DNA of the CDR3: TGTGCCAGCAGCGATGGACAGGGATGGGAGACCCAGTACTTC. It codes for CASSDGQGWETQYF. The chain recombines TRBV9 with TRBJ2-5, with TRBD1 identical over 8 bases. Germline values: CDR1 SGDLS, CDR2 YYNGEE. After removal of 3 bases from V and 5 bases from J, the junction contained 6 bases not matched to a gene. The CDR3 length is 14 residues.

This chain connects TRBV12-3 or TRBV12-4 to TRBJ2-7, with TRBD1 as a possible D gene (6 bases). V lost 3 bases and J lost 3, with 15 bases in between. The CDR3 covers 15 residues. CDR3: CASSLAGVDLYEQYF. The CDR3 DNA reads TGTGCCAGCAGTTTGGCAGGGGTCGACCTCTACGAGCAGTACTTC.

This clonotype was observed a handful of times. The chain has TRBV20-1 and TRBJ2-1; 8 nucleotides agree with TRBD2. The germline CDR1 and CDR2 sequences are DFQATT and SNEGSKA (reference sequence). The length of the CDR3 is 15 residues. V shed 6 bases, J shed 11 bases, and the junction held 18 bases outside the gene matches. The CDR3 DNA sequence: TGCAGTGCCCTAGAAGCGGGGGCCCCTTTCGGGAAGCAGTTCTTC. Amino acid sequence: CSALEAGAPFGKQFF.

The V and J genes are TRBV20-1 and TRBJ2-7, with TRBD2 identical over 12 bases. The CDR3 is 14 amino acids. J lost 4 bases, V lost 6 bases, and 7 bases had no gene match. Germline loops: CDR1 DFQATT, CDR2 SNEGSKA (reference sequence). This CDR3 is CSAQTSGGSYEQYF. The CDR3 DNA is TGCAGTGCCCAGACTAGCGGGGGCTCTTACGAGCAGTACTTC.

This clonotype was detected a few times. The V and J genes are TRBV10-3 and TRBJ2-7; 8 positions agree with TRBD1. The CDR3 contains 17 residues. The germline gives CDR1 ENHRY, CDR2 SYGVKD. J was trimmed by 3 bases and V by 2 bases; bases with no gene match: 12. The CDR3 spells CAISEPTRADRGYEQYF. The CDR3 nucleotides read TGTGCCATCAGTGAGCCCACACGGGCTGACAGGGGCTACGAGCAGTACTTC.

CDR3: CSVVLGIGPEQYF. The CDR3 bases are TGCAGCGTTGTTTTGGGGATAGGGCCCGAGCAGTACTTC. V is TRBV29-1 and J is TRBJ2-7; unclear D gene. The CDR3 has 13 amino acids. Trimming took off 4 bases at V and 6 bases at J, with 16 bases between the two ends. CDR1 is SQVTM, CDR2 ANQGSEA, per germline.

The chain employs TRBV2 and TRBJ2-7, with 8 nucleotides matching TRBD2. This CDR3 has 13 residues. J was trimmed by 3 bases and V by 6 bases; bases with no gene match: 4. CDR1 is SNHLY, CDR2 FYNNEI, per germline. CDR3 region: CASRAGELYEQYF. The DNA of the CDR3 is TGTGCCAGCAGAGCGGGGGAACTCTACGAGCAGTACTTC.

In this sample, this clonotype turned up many times. This chain joins TRBV11-2 and TRBJ2-3; perhaps TRBD2 as D (5 bases). Germline CDR1 reads SGHAT; CDR2 reads FQNNGV. The CDR3 extends over 16 amino acids. The germline V and J ends were trimmed by 5 bases and 1 base, with 16 bases remaining between them. The CDR3 DNA reads as TGTGCCAGCAGCGCCCGACTATTCCTCGGCACAGATACGCAGTATTTT. Amino acid sequence: CASSARLFLGTDTQYF.